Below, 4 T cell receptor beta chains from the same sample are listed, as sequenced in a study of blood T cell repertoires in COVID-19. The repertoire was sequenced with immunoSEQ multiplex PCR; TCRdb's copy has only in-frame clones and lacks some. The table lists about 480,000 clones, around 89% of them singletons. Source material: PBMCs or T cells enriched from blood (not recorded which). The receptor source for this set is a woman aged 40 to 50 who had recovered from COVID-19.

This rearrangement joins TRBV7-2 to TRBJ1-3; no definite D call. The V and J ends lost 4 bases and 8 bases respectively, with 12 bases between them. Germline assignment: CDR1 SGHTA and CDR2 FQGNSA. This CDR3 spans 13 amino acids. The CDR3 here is CASSSTLRDTIYF. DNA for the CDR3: TGTGCCAGCAGCTCTACCTTGAGGGACACCATATATTTT. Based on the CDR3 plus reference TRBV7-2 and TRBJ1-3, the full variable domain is GAGVSQSPSNKVTEKGKDVELRCDPISGHTALYWYRQSLGQGLEFLIYFQGNSAPDKSGLPSDRFSAERTGGSVSTLTIQRTQQEDSAVYLCASSSTLRDTIYFGEGSWLTVV.

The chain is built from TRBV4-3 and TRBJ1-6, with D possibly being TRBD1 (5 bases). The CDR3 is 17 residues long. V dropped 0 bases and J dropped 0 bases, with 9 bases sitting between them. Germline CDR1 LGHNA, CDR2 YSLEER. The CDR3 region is CASSQEGGGSYNSPLHF. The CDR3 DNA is TGCGCCAGCAGCCAAGAGGGGGGGGGCTCCTATAATTCACCCCTCCACTTT.

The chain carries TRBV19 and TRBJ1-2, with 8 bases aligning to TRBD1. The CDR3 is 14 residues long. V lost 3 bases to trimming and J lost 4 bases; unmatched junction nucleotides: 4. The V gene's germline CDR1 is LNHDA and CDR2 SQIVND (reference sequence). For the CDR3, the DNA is TGTGCCAGTAGTATGAGGGACAGGATCTATGGCTACACCTTC. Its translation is CASSMRDRIYGYTF.

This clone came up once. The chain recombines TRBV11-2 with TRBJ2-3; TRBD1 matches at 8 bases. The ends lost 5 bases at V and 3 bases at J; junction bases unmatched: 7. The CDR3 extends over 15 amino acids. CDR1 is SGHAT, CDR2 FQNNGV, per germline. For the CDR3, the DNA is TGTGCCAGCAGCGCCGGGACAGGACCAACAGATACGCAGTATTTT. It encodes CASSAGTGPTDTQYF.